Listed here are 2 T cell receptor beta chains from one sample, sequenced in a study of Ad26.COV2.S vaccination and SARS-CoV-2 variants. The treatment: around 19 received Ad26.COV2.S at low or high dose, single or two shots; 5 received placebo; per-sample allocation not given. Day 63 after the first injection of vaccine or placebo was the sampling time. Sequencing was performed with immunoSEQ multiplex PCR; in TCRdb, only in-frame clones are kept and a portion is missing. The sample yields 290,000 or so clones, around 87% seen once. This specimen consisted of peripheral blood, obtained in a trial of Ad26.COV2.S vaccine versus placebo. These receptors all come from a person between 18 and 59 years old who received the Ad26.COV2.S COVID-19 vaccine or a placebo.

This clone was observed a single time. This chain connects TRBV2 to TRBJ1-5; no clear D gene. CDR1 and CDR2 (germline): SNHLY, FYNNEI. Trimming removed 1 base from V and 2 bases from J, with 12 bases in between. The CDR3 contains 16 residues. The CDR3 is CASSEDHGYGNQPQHF. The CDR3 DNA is TGTGCCAGCAGTGAAGACCATGGTTACGGCAATCAGCCCCAGCATTTT.

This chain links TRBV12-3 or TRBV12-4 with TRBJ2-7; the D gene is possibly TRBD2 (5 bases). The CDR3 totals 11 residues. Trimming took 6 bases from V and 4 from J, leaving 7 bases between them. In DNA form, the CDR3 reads TGTGCCAGCAGCGAGGGTTACGAGCAGTACTTC. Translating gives CASSEGYEQYF.